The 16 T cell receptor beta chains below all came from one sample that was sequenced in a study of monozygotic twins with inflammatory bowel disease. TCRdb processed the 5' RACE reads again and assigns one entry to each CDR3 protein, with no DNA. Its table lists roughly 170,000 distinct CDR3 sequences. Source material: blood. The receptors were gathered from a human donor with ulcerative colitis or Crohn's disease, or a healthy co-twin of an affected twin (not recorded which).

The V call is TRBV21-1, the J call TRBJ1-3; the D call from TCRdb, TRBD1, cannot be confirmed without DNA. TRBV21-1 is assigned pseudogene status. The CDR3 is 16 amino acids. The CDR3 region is CASSNIKGHSGNTIYF.

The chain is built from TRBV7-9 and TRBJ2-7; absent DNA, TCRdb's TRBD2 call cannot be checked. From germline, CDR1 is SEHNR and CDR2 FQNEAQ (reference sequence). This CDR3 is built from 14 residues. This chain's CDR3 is CASSPLAGGYEQYF. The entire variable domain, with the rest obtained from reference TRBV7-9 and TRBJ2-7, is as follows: DTGVSQNPRHKITKRGQNVTFRCDPISEHNRLYWYRQTLGQGPEFLTYFQNEAQLEKSRLLSDRFSAERPKGSFSTLEIQRTEQGDSAMYLCASSPLAGGYEQYFGPGTRLTVT.

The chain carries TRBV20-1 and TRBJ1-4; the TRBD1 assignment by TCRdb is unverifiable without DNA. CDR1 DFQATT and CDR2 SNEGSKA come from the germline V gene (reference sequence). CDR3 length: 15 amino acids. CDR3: CSAREAGQANEKLFF.

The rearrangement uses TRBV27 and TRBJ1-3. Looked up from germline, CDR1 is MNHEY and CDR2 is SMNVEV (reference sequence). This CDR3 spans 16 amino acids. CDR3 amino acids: CASSPDGSPSGNTIYF.

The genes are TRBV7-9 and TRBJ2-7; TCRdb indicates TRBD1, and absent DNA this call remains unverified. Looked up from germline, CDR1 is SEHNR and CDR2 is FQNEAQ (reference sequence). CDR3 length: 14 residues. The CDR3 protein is CASSPRDSRYEQYF. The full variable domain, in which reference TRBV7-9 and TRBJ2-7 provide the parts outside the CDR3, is DTGVSQNPRHKITKRGQNVTFRCDPISEHNRLYWYRQTLGQGPEFLTYFQNEAQLEKSRLLSDRFSAERPKGSFSTLEIQRTEQGDSAMYLCASSPRDSRYEQYFGPGTRLTVT.

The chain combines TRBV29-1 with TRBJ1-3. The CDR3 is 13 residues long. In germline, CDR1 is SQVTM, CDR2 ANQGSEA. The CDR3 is CSVAWSSGNTIYF. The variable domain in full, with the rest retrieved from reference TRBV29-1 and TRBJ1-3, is SAVISQKPSRDICQRGTSLTIQCQVDSQVTMMFWYRQQPGQSLTLIATANQGSEATYESGFVIDKFPISRPNLTFSTLTVSNMSPEDSSIYLCSVAWSSGNTIYFGEGSWLTVV.

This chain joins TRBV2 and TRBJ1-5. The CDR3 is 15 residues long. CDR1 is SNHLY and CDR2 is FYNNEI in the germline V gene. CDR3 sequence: CASSEVAVSNQPQHF.

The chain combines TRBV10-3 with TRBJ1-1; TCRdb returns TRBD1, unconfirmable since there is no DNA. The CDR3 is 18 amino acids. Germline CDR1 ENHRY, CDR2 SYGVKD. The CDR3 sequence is CAISESETGIARNTEAFF.

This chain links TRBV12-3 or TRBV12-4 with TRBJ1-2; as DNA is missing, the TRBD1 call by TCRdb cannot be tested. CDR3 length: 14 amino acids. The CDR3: CASSRGAANYGYTF.

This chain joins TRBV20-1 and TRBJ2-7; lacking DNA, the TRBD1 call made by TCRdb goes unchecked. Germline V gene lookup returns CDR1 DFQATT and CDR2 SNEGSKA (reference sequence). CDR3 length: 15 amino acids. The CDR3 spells CSALERGVSSYEQYF.

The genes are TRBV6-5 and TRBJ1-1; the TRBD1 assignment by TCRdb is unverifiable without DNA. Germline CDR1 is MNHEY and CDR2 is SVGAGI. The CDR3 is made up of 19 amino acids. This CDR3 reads CASSYQLLGGSYLNTEAFF.

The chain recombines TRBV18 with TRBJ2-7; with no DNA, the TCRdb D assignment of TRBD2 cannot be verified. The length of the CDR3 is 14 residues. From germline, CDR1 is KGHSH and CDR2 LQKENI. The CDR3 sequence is CASSPQLAAYEQYF. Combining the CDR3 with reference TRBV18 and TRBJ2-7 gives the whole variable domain NAGVMQNPRHLVRRRGQEARLRCSPMKGHSHVYWYRQLPEEGLKFMVYLQKENIIDESGMPKERFSAEFPKEGPSILRIQQVVRGDSAAYFCASSPQLAAYEQYFGPGTRLTVT.

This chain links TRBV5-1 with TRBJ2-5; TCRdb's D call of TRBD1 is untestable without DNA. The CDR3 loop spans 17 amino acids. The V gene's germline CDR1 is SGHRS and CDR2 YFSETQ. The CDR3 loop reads CASSLHDLPPLQETQYF. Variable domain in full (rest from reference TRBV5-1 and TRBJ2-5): KAGVTQTPRYLIKTRGQQVTLSCSPISGHRSVSWYQQTPGQGLQFLFEYFSETQRNKGNFPGRFSGRQFSNSRSEMNVSTLELGDSALYLCASSLHDLPPLQETQYFGPGTRLLVL.

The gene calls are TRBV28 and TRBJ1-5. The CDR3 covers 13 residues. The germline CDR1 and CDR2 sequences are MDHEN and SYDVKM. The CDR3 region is CASSSLGLGPQHF.

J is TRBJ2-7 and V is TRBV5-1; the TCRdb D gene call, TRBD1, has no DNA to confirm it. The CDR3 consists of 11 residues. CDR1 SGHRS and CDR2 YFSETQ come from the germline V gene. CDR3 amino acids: CASSQGQEQYF.

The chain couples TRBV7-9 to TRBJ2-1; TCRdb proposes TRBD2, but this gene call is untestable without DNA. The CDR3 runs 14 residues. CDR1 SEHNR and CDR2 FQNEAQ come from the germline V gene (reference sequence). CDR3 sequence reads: CASSLPSQNNEQFF.